The T cell receptor beta chain under discussion was sequenced for a study of blood T cell repertoires in COVID-19. As for the study in general: The study drew acute and convalescent COVID-19 samples from the United States, Italy and Spain.

Under the authors' procedure: Quantification of nucleated cells was approximated via reference gene primer amplification. The assay was immunoSEQ multiplex PCR, and TCRdb's table has in-frame clones only and misses some. V, J and clone size were drawn from that table, and D and trimming were deduced from the DNA. The sample contains approximately 220,000 clones, around four fifths of which appear only once. J was trimmed by 1 base and V by 6 bases; bases with no gene match: 5. The CDR3 loop spans 15 amino acids. Germline CDR1 reads SNHLY; CDR2 reads FYNNEI. The material sequenced was peripheral blood. The sequence was obtained from a woman in her sixties or seventies with acute or convalescent COVID-19. V and J are TRBV2 and TRBJ1-5; 8 bases fit TRBD1. In nucleotides, the CDR3 is TGTGCCAGCAGCTACGACAGGGGAAGCAATCAGCCCCAGCATTTT. Translated, it gives CASSYDRGSNQPQHF.